Listed below are T cell receptor beta chains from one sample, sequenced in a study of PD-L1 blockade in urothelial cancer. Data came from immunoSEQ multiplex PCR; TCRdb stores just in-frame clones and leaves some out. The table includes roughly 90,000 clones, more than 80% detected once. The source was PBMCs, collected around atezolizumab (anti-PD-L1) treatment. The receptors derive from a woman older than 75 with urothelial cancer. The CDR3 runs from the conserved cysteine through the conserved F or W. The D gene is left open where the match is weak. Clone size is not always given. Where it is, it says once, few, many or a class for expanded clones.

abundance: .
j_gene: TRBJ2-2
d_gene: TRBD2
v_gene: TRBV5-3
CDR3nt: TGTGCCAGAAGCCCGCCACTAGCGGCGGCCGGGGAGCTGTTTTTT
CDR3aa: CARSPPLAAAGELFF

abundance: .
j_gene: TRBJ1-5
d_gene: .
v_gene: TRBV6-5
CDR3nt: TGTGCCAGCAGTTACAGGGGAACCAACAAGCCCCAGCATTTT
CDR3aa: CASSYRGTNKPQHF

abundance: .
j_gene: TRBJ2-1
d_gene: TRBD2
v_gene: TRBV11-2
CDR3nt: TGTGCCAGCAGCCCGGGGGCGGGGGGCCCCTACAATGAGCAGTTCTTC
CDR3aa: CASSPGAGGPYNEQFF

abundance: .
j_gene: TRBJ2-5
d_gene: .
v_gene: TRBV10-2
CDR3nt: TGCGCCAGCAGTGAAGCCCAGCGACAAGAGACCCAGTACTTC
CDR3aa: CASSEAQRQETQYF

abundance: .
j_gene: TRBJ1-1
d_gene: .
v_gene: TRBV30
CDR3nt: TGTGCCTGGAGTGTACCAGGGTTGAACACTGAAGCTTTCTTT
CDR3aa: CAWSVPGLNTEAFF

abundance: .
j_gene: TRBJ1-4
d_gene: TRBD1
v_gene: TRBV5-1
CDR3nt: TGCGCCAGCAGCTTGGCGGGACAGCGGAATGAAAAACTGTTTTTT
CDR3aa: CASSLAGQRNEKLFF

abundance: once
j_gene: TRBJ2-1
d_gene: .
v_gene: TRBV30
CDR3nt: TGTGCCTGGGGCCTCGGGAACAATGAGCAGTTCTTC
CDR3aa: CAWGLGNNEQFF

abundance: .
j_gene: TRBJ1-5
d_gene: .
v_gene: TRBV2
CDR3nt: TGTGCCAGCAGTCCCCAGGGGCCTAGCAATCAGCCCCAGCATTTT
CDR3aa: CASSPQGPSNQPQHF

abundance: once
j_gene: TRBJ2-7
d_gene: .
v_gene: TRBV10-2
CDR3nt: TGCGCCAGCAGCCGTACAGAGTACGAGCAGTACTTC
CDR3aa: CASSRTEYEQYF

abundance: .
j_gene: TRBJ2-3
d_gene: .
v_gene: TRBV7-5
CDR3nt: TGTGTCAGAAGCTTAGAGTGGGACAGGGATCGGGATACGCAGTATTTT
CDR3aa: CVRSLEWDRDRDTQYF

abundance: .
j_gene: TRBJ2-1
d_gene: TRBD2
v_gene: TRBV4-2
CDR3nt: TGTGCCAGCAGCCCGGGACTACAATCGCTGTCTGAGCAGTTCTTC
CDR3aa: CASSPGLQSLSEQFF

abundance: .
j_gene: TRBJ2-1
d_gene: TRBD2
v_gene: TRBV11-2
CDR3nt: TGTGCCAGCAGCCCCCGTGTCTTGGGGGGGAGCTCCTACAATGAGCAGTTCTTC
CDR3aa: CASSPRVLGGSSYNEQFF

abundance: few
j_gene: TRBJ1-2
d_gene: .
v_gene: TRBV19
CDR3nt: TGTGCCAGTAGACGAGAGGCTTATGGCTACACCTTC
CDR3aa: CASRREAYGYTF

abundance: .
j_gene: TRBJ2-7
d_gene: TRBD1
v_gene: TRBV7-6
CDR3nt: TGTGCCAGCAGCCCGGGACAGGGGGCTTACGAGCAGTACTTC
CDR3aa: CASSPGQGAYEQYF

abundance: .
j_gene: TRBJ1-5
d_gene: TRBD1
v_gene: TRBV18
CDR3nt: TGTGCCAGCTCATCCGGACAGGCCCAGCCCCAGCATTTT
CDR3aa: CASSSGQAQPQHF

abundance: once
j_gene: TRBJ2-7
d_gene: .
v_gene: TRBV4-1
CDR3nt: TGCGCCAGCAGCCAAGATAGAGCTGCCAGGTGGGACGAGCAGTACTTC
CDR3aa: CASSQDRAARWDEQYF

abundance: .
j_gene: TRBJ1-5
d_gene: TRBD1
v_gene: TRBV28
CDR3nt: TGTGCCAGCAGCCAAGCTGGGGCAGGGGGGAGCAATCAGCCCCAGCATTTT
CDR3aa: CASSQAGAGGSNQPQHF

abundance: .
j_gene: TRBJ2-2
d_gene: TRBD1
v_gene: TRBV5-1
CDR3nt: TGCGCCAGCTCACAGGGAGGACAGGGGGGTACCGGGGAGCTGTTTTTT
CDR3aa: CASSQGGQGGTGELFF

abundance: .
j_gene: TRBJ2-1
d_gene: .
v_gene: TRBV18
CDR3nt: TGTGCCAGCTCCCCAGGGGCCGGCATTGAGCAGTTCTTC
CDR3aa: CASSPGAGIEQFF

abundance: .
j_gene: TRBJ1-5
d_gene: .
v_gene: TRBV6-1
CDR3nt: TGTGCCAGCATTACGGACAGAAATCAGCCCCAGCATTTT
CDR3aa: CASITDRNQPQHF

abundance: .
j_gene: TRBJ1-5
d_gene: TRBD1
v_gene: TRBV7-9
CDR3nt: TGTGCCAGCAGCTTAGGCCTGACAGGGGTTCATCAGCCCCAGCATTTT
CDR3aa: CASSLGLTGVHQPQHF

abundance: .
j_gene: TRBJ1-5
d_gene: .
v_gene: TRBV18
CDR3nt: TGTGCCAGCTCACCCGCCGTGGGACTGCATTATCAGCCCCAGCATTTT
CDR3aa: CASSPAVGLHYQPQHF

abundance: .
j_gene: TRBJ1-1
d_gene: .
v_gene: TRBV29-1
CDR3nt: TGCAGCGTCGGACACTTTATGAACACTGAAGCTTTCTTT
CDR3aa: CSVGHFMNTEAFF

abundance: .
j_gene: TRBJ1-5
d_gene: .
v_gene: TRBV5-6
CDR3nt: TGTGCCAGCAGCTTGGACGGGTCTTATCAGCCCCAGCATTTT
CDR3aa: CASSLDGSYQPQHF

abundance: .
j_gene: TRBJ2-2
d_gene: TRBD2
v_gene: TRBV11-3
CDR3nt: TGTGCCAGCAGCTTAGGGCCGGGTCGCGGGAGCGATGCCGGGGAGCTGTTTTTT
CDR3aa: CASSLGPGRGSDAGELFF

abundance: once
j_gene: TRBJ2-3
d_gene: TRBD2
v_gene: TRBV7-8
CDR3nt: TGTGCCAGCAGCTTCCAGACTAGCGGGAGTTGGAAAGATACGCAGTATTTT
CDR3aa: CASSFQTSGSWKDTQYF

abundance: .
j_gene: TRBJ1-1
d_gene: TRBD1
v_gene: TRBV18
CDR3nt: TGTGCCAGCTCACTTGACAGGGGGATGAACACTGAAGCTTTCTTT
CDR3aa: CASSLDRGMNTEAFF

abundance: .
j_gene: TRBJ2-1
d_gene: TRBD2
v_gene: TRBV7-9
CDR3nt: TGTGCCAGCAGCCAGACTAGCGGTCCCTACAATGAGCAGTTCTTC
CDR3aa: CASSQTSGPYNEQFF

abundance: few
j_gene: TRBJ1-1
d_gene: .
v_gene: TRBV5-1
CDR3nt: TGCGCCAGCAGCCCCGGACAGAACACTGAAGCTTTCTTT
CDR3aa: CASSPGQNTEAFF

abundance: .
j_gene: TRBJ2-1
d_gene: .
v_gene: TRBV12-2
CDR3nt: TGTGCAAGTCGCTCGGGGAGGGAGTACCGCAATGAGCAGTTCTTC
CDR3aa: CASRSGREYRNEQFF

abundance: .
j_gene: TRBJ2-2
d_gene: TRBD2
v_gene: TRBV27
CDR3nt: TGTGCCAGCAGATACAGCGGGAGTAGTGGCGGGGAGCTGTTTTTT
CDR3aa: CASRYSGSSGGELFF

abundance: .
j_gene: TRBJ1-2
d_gene: TRBD1
v_gene: TRBV25-1
CDR3nt: TGTGCCAGCGGGGACAGTCGCGATGGCTACACCTTC
CDR3aa: CASGDSRDGYTF

abundance: .
j_gene: TRBJ2-7
d_gene: TRBD1
v_gene: TRBV27
CDR3nt: TGTGCCAGCAGTCGAAAATTGACAGGGGGTTCCTACGAGCAGTACTTC
CDR3aa: CASSRKLTGGSYEQYF

abundance: once
j_gene: TRBJ1-1
d_gene: TRBD1
v_gene: TRBV5-4
CDR3nt: TGTGCCAGCAGCCCCTTACAGGGGACGAACACTGAAGCTTTCTTT
CDR3aa: CASSPLQGTNTEAFF

abundance: .
j_gene: TRBJ2-7
d_gene: .
v_gene: TRBV5-1
CDR3nt: TGCGCCAGCAGCTTGGCACAGGCTACCTACGAGCAGTACTTC
CDR3aa: CASSLAQATYEQYF

abundance: .
j_gene: TRBJ2-5
d_gene: .
v_gene: TRBV19
CDR3nt: TGTGCCAGTAGTACCTCGACAGCGCAAGAGACCCAGTACTTC
CDR3aa: CASSTSTAQETQYF

abundance: .
j_gene: TRBJ2-4
d_gene: TRBD1
v_gene: TRBV2
CDR3nt: TGTGCCAGCAGTGCGGGACAGGTCAAAAACATTCAGTACTTC
CDR3aa: CASSAGQVKNIQYF

abundance: .
j_gene: TRBJ2-5
d_gene: .
v_gene: TRBV4-1
CDR3nt: TGCGCCAGCAGCCGAAAAGGGGCGGATAGCGGTTCGGAGACCCAGTACTTC
CDR3aa: CASSRKGADSGSETQYF

abundance: .
j_gene: TRBJ1-2
d_gene: TRBD1
v_gene: TRBV6-1
CDR3nt: TGTGCCAGCATTCGTCCGGGACAGTCTAATGGCTACACCTTC
CDR3aa: CASIRPGQSNGYTF

abundance: .
j_gene: TRBJ1-1
d_gene: .
v_gene: TRBV27
CDR3nt: TGTGCCAGCCCACCCGACCGGGGTTTGAACACTGAAGCTTTCTTT
CDR3aa: CASPPDRGLNTEAFF

abundance: .
j_gene: TRBJ2-2
d_gene: .
v_gene: TRBV27
CDR3nt: TGTGCCAGCAGTCCCCGACAGGAGAACACCGGGGAGCTGTTTTTT
CDR3aa: CASSPRQENTGELFF